The clone carrying this T cell receptor beta chain was seen once. The antigen is not known. The entry originates in a study of Tregs in tolerant kidney transplant recipients. Overall study: CD4+CD25+CD127- cells came from approximately three-day belatacept mixed lymphocyte reactions, some with approximately 5-day graft donor restimulation. Antibodies separated recipient from donor cells.

The data were produced by immunoSEQ multiplex PCR, yet TCRdb's version contains in-frame clones alone and is incomplete. The sample has tens of thousands of clones, roughly 95% seen once. Study results and caveats: Validation in larger populations is needed because few patients were studied. Expanding Tregs on activated donor B cells appeared to best identify donor-specific TCRbeta clones.

Germline CDR1 and CDR2: MNHEY and SVGAGI. Trimming removed 5 bases from V and 4 bases from J, with 14 bases in between. The CDR3 sequence is 14 residues long. The source material was Tregs from blood cultured with allogeneic cells. The sequence was collected from a human donor in good health. The chain links TRBV6-5 to TRBJ1-1; no reliable D call. The chain's CDR3 is CASSPIGRRTEAFF. CDR3 DNA: TGTGCCAGCAGTCCCATCGGTCGGCGCACTGAAGCTTTCTTT.